The source of this T cell receptor (beta chain) is a study of cytomegalovirus exposure and HLA in healthy donors. It was with 60 Vbeta and 13 Jbeta primers that the PCR ran. Libraries were prepared by immunoSEQ multiplex PCR; TCRdb keeps only in-frame clonotypes and omits some of them. The sample includes around 100,000 clones, around 80% seen only once; the top ten take about 3%. The sample was PBMCs. The origin of this receptor is a woman between 35 and 50 years old in good health and CMV-seronegative.

The CDR3 bases are TGTGCCTGGAGGCCCCCCGACAGGGGTTCCTACGAGCAGTACTTC. It yields the protein CAWRPPDRGSYEQYF. The chain recombines TRBV30 with TRBJ2-7; 8 bases align to TRBD1. The germline V gene has CDR1 GTSNPN and CDR2 SVGIG (reference sequence). The trim removed 3 bases at V and 1 base at J, leaving 8 bases unmatched. CDR3 length equals 15 residues.